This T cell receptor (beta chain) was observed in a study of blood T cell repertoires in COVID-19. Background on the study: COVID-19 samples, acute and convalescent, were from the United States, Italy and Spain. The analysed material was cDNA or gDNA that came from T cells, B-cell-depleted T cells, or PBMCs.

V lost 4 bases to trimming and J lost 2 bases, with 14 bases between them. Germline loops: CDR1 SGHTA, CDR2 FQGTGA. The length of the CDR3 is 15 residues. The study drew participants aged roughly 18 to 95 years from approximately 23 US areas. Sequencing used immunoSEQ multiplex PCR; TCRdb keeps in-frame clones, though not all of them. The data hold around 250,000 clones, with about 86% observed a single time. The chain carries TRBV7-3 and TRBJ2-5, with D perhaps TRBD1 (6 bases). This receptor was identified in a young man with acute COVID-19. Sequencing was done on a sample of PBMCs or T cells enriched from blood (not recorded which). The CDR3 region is CASSSREGGQETQYF. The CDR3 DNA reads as TGTGCCAGCAGCTCCAGAGAAGGGGGTCAAGAGACCCAGTACTTC.